The T cell receptor (beta chain) under discussion was sequenced for a study of blood T cell repertoires in COVID-19. Which cohort a participant joined came from the clinical history participants gave. Symptom resolution, clearance, or two negative PCRs marked donors in Cohort 3 as recovered. In the original analysis: Amplification from reference gene primers served as the basis for estimated nucleated cell counts. Assay: immunoSEQ multiplex PCR; the TCRdb copy retains only in-frame clones and omits some. That table gives V, J and clone size, and the DNA gave D and trimming. The profile covers around 500,000 clones, with more than 75% appearing a single time and 1.5% to 2% taken by the ten largest. The J segment lost 0 bases and the V segment lost 4 bases, leaving 3 bases of the junction unmatched. Germline loops: CDR1 MGHRA, CDR2 YSYEKL. The CDR3 is 15 residues long.

The V gene is TRBV4-1, the J gene TRBJ1-1; the match to TRBD1 covers 9 bases. Sequenced input: PBMCs or T cells enriched from blood (not recorded which). This receptor was taken from a middle-aged woman who had recovered from COVID-19. CDR3 sequence (DNA): TGCGCCAGCAGCCCGACAGGGGGAATGAACACTGAAGCTTTCTTT. It translates to CASSPTGGMNTEAFF.